The sequence of this T cell receptor beta chain was determined in a study of identical twins. MiXCR, applied by TCRdb to the 5' RACE reads, yields one record per CDR3 protein. The sample lists 450,000 or so distinct CDR3 sequences; around 20% were seen once. This clonotype has a handful of counts. Germline V gene lookup returns CDR1 SEHNR and CDR2 FQNEAQ (reference sequence). The CDR3 has 12 amino acids. Trimming shortened V by 8 bases and J by 4 bases, and 8 bases separated the two germline ends. The chain has TRBV7-9 and TRBJ2-2, with a weak D call TRBD2 (6 bases). Sample: naive T cells sorted from blood. This TCR was sampled from a man aged 50 to 59 in good health. CDR3: CASGGSTGELFF. The CDR3 DNA reads TGTGCCAGCGGAGGGAGCACCGGGGAGCTGTTTTTT.